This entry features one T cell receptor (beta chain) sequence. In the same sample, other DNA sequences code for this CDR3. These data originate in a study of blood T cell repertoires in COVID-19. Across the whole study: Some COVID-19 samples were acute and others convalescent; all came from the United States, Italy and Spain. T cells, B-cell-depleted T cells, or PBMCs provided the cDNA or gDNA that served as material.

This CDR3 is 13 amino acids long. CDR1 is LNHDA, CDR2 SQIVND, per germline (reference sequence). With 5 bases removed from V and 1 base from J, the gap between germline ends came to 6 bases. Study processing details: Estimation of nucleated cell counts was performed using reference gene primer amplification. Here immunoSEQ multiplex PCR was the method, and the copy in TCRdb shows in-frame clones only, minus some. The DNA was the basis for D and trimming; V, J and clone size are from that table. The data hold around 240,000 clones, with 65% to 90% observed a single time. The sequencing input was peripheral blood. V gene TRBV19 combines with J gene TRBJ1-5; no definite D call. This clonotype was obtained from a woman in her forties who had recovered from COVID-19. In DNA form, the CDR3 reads TGTGCCAGTAGTTCTCAGAGCAATCAGCCCCAGCATTTT. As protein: CASSSQSNQPQHF. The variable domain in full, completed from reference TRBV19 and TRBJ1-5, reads DGGITQSPKYLFRKEGQNVTLSCEQNLNHDAMYWYRQDPGQGLRLIYYSQIVNDFQKGDIAEGYSVSREKKESFPLTVTSAQKNPTAFYLCASSSQSNQPQHFGDGTRLSIL.